This T cell receptor beta chain stems from a study of T cell responses to AZD1222 COVID-19 vaccine. Here immunoSEQ multiplex PCR was the method, and the copy in TCRdb shows in-frame clones only, minus some. Of under 110,000 clones in the sample, roughly 86% were seen once. Germline CDR1 reads SGHTS; CDR2 reads YDEGEE. With V trimmed by 3 bases and J by 1 base, 9 bases remained unmatched. The CDR3 spans 16 residues. The chain carries TRBV5-8 and TRBJ2-5; 7 bases match TRBD1. The sample consisted of peripheral blood, taken 28 days after the second AZD1222 dose. The source of this sequence is an adult who received the AZD1222 COVID-19 vaccine. CDR3 in amino acids: CASSYSRDRFQETQYF. DNA for the CDR3: TGTGCCAGCAGCTATTCGAGGGACAGATTCCAAGAGACCCAGTACTTC.